This is a list of T cell receptor beta chains from one sample in a study of shared clonotypes between healthy human individuals. TCRdb's table, derived via immunoSEQ multiplex PCR, lists solely in-frame clones and lacks some. The data show roughly 1,100,000 clones, with around 76% seen just once and 1.4% to 1.5% held by the top ten. The sequenced material came from memory CD4+ T cells sorted from blood. The receptors stem from a man aged 18 to 35 in good health. The CDR3 runs from the conserved cysteine through the conserved F or W. The D gene is left open where the match is weak. The size field is filled for only some rows; it gives once, few, many or a size class.

J: TRBJ1-6; D: .; size: .; V: TRBV9; CDR3: CASSMTGDLSPLHF; DNA: TGTGCCAGCAGCATGACAGGAGATCTTTCACCCCTCCACTTT
J: TRBJ2-5; D: .; size: .; V: TRBV9; CDR3: CASSGDTRLGTQYF; DNA: TGTGCCAGCAGCGGGGACACCCGGTTGGGGACCCAGTACTTC
J: TRBJ2-3; D: TRBD2; size: .; V: TRBV5-1; CDR3: CASSPWGGTPYTDTQYF; DNA: TGCGCCAGCAGCCCCTGGGGGGGGACTCCCTACACAGATACGCAGTATTTT
J: TRBJ1-1; D: .; size: few; V: TRBV7-8; CDR3: CASSLEAGFGRAFF; DNA: TGTGCCAGCAGCTTAGAGGCTGGGTTTGGGAGAGCTTTCTTT
J: TRBJ1-5; D: .; size: .; V: TRBV6-1; CDR3: CASSEGEGQPQHF; DNA: TGTGCCAGCAGTGAAGGGGAAGGGCAGCCCCAGCATTTT
J: TRBJ2-7; D: TRBD2; size: few; V: TRBV7-2; CDR3: CASSPGTSSYEQYF; DNA: TGTGCCAGCAGCCCGGGGACTAGCTCCTACGAGCAGTACTTC
J: TRBJ2-2; D: .; size: .; V: TRBV18; CDR3: CASSPPSRPNTGELFF; DNA: TGTGCCAGCTCACCACCGAGCCGGCCGAACACCGGGGAGCTGTTTTTT
J: TRBJ1-6; D: TRBD1; size: .; V: TRBV5-4; CDR3: CASGPSDRKNSPLHF; DNA: TGTGCCAGCGGACCTTCGGACAGGAAGAATTCACCCCTCCACTTT
J: TRBJ2-6; D: TRBD1; size: once; V: TRBV19; CDR3: CASSSRDRGRGANVLTF; DNA: TGTGCCAGTAGTAGCCGGGACAGGGGGCGAGGGGCCAACGTCCTGACTTTC
J: TRBJ2-3; D: TRBD2; size: few; V: TRBV4-1; CDR3: CASRRSGGYSTDTQYF; DNA: TGCGCCAGCAGGCGAAGCGGGGGGTATAGCACAGATACGCAGTATTTT
J: TRBJ2-3; D: TRBD2; size: .; V: TRBV18; CDR3: CASSPLGGGRTDTQYF; DNA: TGTGCCAGCTCACCGCTGGGCGGGGGTAGGACAGATACGCAGTATTTT
J: TRBJ2-7; D: TRBD1; size: .; V: TRBV10-2; CDR3: CASISGTGGDEQYF; DNA: TGCGCCAGCATTTCCGGGACAGGGGGCGACGAGCAGTACTTC
J: TRBJ2-1; D: .; size: .; V: TRBV6-6; CDR3: CAGKGQYNEQFF; DNA: TGTGCCGGTAAAGGGCAGTACAATGAGCAGTTCTTC
J: TRBJ1-6; D: .; size: .; V: TRBV27; CDR3: CASTTKGVHNSPLHF; DNA: TGTGCCAGCACCACAAAGGGGGTCCATAATTCACCCCTCCACTTT
J: TRBJ2-7; D: .; size: .; V: TRBV2; CDR3: CASGLSSYEQYF; DNA: TGTGCCAGCGGACTGAGCTCCTACGAGCAGTACTTC
J: TRBJ1-5; D: .; size: .; V: TRBV15; CDR3: CATSRDSRRDQPQHF; DNA: TGTGCCACCAGCAGAGATAGCCGGCGGGATCAGCCCCAGCATTTT
J: TRBJ1-2; D: .; size: .; V: TRBV5-5; CDR3: CASSLEGRTNYGYTF; DNA: TGTGCCAGCAGCTTGGAGGGCAGAACCAACTATGGCTACACCTTC
J: TRBJ2-7; D: TRBD1; size: .; V: TRBV28; CDR3: CASTPWDRTSYEQYF; DNA: TGTGCCAGCACGCCGTGGGACAGGACGTCCTACGAGCAGTACTTC
J: TRBJ1-5; D: .; size: .; V: TRBV5-8; CDR3: CASSSTPGHQPQHF; DNA: TGTGCCAGCAGCTCGACCCCCGGGCATCAGCCCCAGCATTTT
J: TRBJ1-2; D: .; size: .; V: TRBV20-1; CDR3: CSANLGSGYTF; DNA: TGCAGTGCTAATCTTGGATCTGGCTACACCTTC
J: TRBJ1-2; D: .; size: .; V: TRBV7-9; CDR3: CASTPTTGKGYGYTF; DNA: TGTGCCAGCACGCCTACCACAGGGAAGGGCTATGGCTACACCTTC
J: TRBJ2-3; D: .; size: once; V: TRBV18; CDR3: CASSPFASSTDTQYF; DNA: TGTGCCAGCTCACCATTCGCGAGTAGCACAGATACGCAGTATTTT
J: TRBJ2-3; D: .; size: few; V: TRBV5-4; CDR3: CASSLERGDTQYF; DNA: TGTGCCAGCAGCTTGGAGAGGGGGGATACGCAGTATTTT
J: TRBJ1-2; D: TRBD1; size: .; V: TRBV27; CDR3: CASSSPETGNYGYTF; DNA: TGTGCCAGCAGTTCCCCCGAGACAGGGAACTATGGCTACACCTTC
J: TRBJ1-5; D: TRBD1; size: .; V: TRBV28; CDR3: CASSPRQGAQPQHF; DNA: TGTGCCAGCAGCCCCCGACAGGGGGCTCAGCCCCAGCATTTT
J: TRBJ2-6; D: .; size: .; V: TRBV18; CDR3: CASSSSGSSGANVLTF; DNA: TGTGCCAGCTCATCCAGTGGGTCCTCTGGGGCCAACGTCCTGACTTTC
J: TRBJ2-7; D: .; size: .; V: TRBV2; CDR3: CASSGGTGLPEQYF; DNA: TGTGCCAGCAGTGGGGGAACGGGACTTCCCGAGCAGTACTTC
J: TRBJ2-3; D: TRBD2; size: .; V: TRBV29-1; CDR3: CSVEASGGVTDTQYF; DNA: TGCAGCGTTGAGGCTAGCGGGGGGGTAACAGATACGCAGTATTTT
J: TRBJ2-2; D: TRBD2; size: once; V: TRBV5-4; CDR3: CASSSGSGRLSTGELFF; DNA: TGTGCCAGCAGCTCTGGTAGCGGGAGATTAAGCACCGGGGAGCTGTTTTTT
J: TRBJ1-1; D: TRBD1; size: once; V: TRBV9; CDR3: CASSRRQGLNTEAFF; DNA: TGTGCCAGCAGCAGGCGACAGGGTCTGAACACTGAAGCTTTCTTT
J: TRBJ1-1; D: .; size: .; V: TRBV21-1; CDR3: CASSMERTGEHLCEAFF; DNA: TGTGCCAGCAGCATGGAAAGGACAGGGGAGCACCTTTGTGAAGCTTTCTTT
J: TRBJ2-4; D: .; size: .; V: TRBV10-1; CDR3: CASSESLGVKNIQYF; DNA: TGCGCCAGCAGTGAGTCGTTAGGCGTCAAAAACATTCAGTACTTC
J: TRBJ1-1; D: TRBD1; size: .; V: TRBV18; CDR3: CASSPRDRRSADEAFF; DNA: TGTGCCAGCTCACCAAGGGACAGGAGGTCCGCCGATGAAGCTTTCTTT
J: TRBJ2-2; D: TRBD1; size: .; V: TRBV5-1; CDR3: CASSFRTGSTGELFF; DNA: TGCGCCAGCAGCTTCAGGACAGGGTCCACCGGGGAGCTGTTTTTT
J: TRBJ2-7; D: .; size: .; V: TRBV10-1; CDR3: CASSEGGGGWEQYF; DNA: TGCGCCAGCAGTGAGGGGGGAGGAGGATGGGAGCAGTACTTC
J: TRBJ1-1; D: .; size: .; V: TRBV18; CDR3: CASSPTVTNTEAFF; DNA: TGTGCCAGCTCACCAACAGTAACGAACACTGAAGCTTTCTTT
J: TRBJ1-1; D: .; size: .; V: TRBV7-2; CDR3: CASSLGRGAVNTEAFF; DNA: TGTGCCAGCAGCTTAGGCAGAGGGGCAGTGAACACTGAAGCTTTCTTT
J: TRBJ1-1; D: .; size: .; V: TRBV7-2; CDR3: CASSFLLPQAFF; DNA: TGTGCCAGCAGCTTCCTACTGCCTCAAGCTTTCTTT
J: TRBJ1-1; D: TRBD1; size: .; V: TRBV6-1; CDR3: CASSGQGRTEAFF; DNA: TGTGCCAGCAGTGGACAGGGTAGAACTGAAGCTTTCTTT
J: TRBJ2-5; D: TRBD2; size: .; V: TRBV10-3; CDR3: CAISPASGNQETQYF; DNA: TGTGCCATCTCCCCGGCTAGCGGGAACCAAGAGACCCAGTACTTC
J: TRBJ1-5; D: TRBD1; size: .; V: TRBV28; CDR3: CASSFGTGGGIRSNQPQHF; DNA: TGTGCCAGCAGTTTCGGAACAGGGGGGGGGATTCGGAGCAATCAGCCCCAGCATTTT
J: TRBJ2-7; D: TRBD2; size: .; V: TRBV15; CDR3: CATSRDSGGFYEQYF; DNA: TGTGCCACCAGCAGAGACAGCGGGGGGTTCTACGAGCAGTACTTC
J: TRBJ2-3; D: .; size: .; V: TRBV9; CDR3: CASSAQESTDTQYF; DNA: TGTGCCAGCAGCGCTCAGGAGTCCACAGATACGCAGTATTTT
J: TRBJ2-5; D: .; size: .; V: TRBV30; CDR3: CAYGQQQETQYF; DNA: TGTGCCTACGGACAGCAGCAAGAGACCCAGTACTTC
J: TRBJ1-2; D: .; size: .; V: TRBV28; CDR3: CASSLGQWIGYTF; DNA: TGTGCCAGCAGTTTAGGGCAGTGGATTGGCTACACCTTC
J: TRBJ2-2; D: .; size: .; V: TRBV4-1; CDR3: CASSPFDTGELFF; DNA: TGCGCCAGCAGCCCATTCGACACCGGGGAGCTGTTTTTT
J: TRBJ2-5; D: TRBD2; size: .; V: TRBV19; CDR3: CASSIRRASGAETQYF; DNA: TGTGCCAGTAGTATCCGGCGGGCTAGCGGGGCTGAGACCCAGTACTTC
J: TRBJ2-7; D: .; size: once; V: TRBV5-1; CDR3: CASSLWYGGDYEQYF; DNA: TGCGCCAGCAGCTTGTGGTATGGGGGCGACTACGAGCAGTACTTC
J: TRBJ1-6; D: TRBD1; size: once; V: TRBV27; CDR3: CASSLSLTGAYSPLHF; DNA: TGTGCCAGCAGTTTATCCCTCACAGGGGCGTATTCACCCCTCCACTTT
J: TRBJ2-7; D: TRBD2; size: .; V: TRBV6-4; CDR3: CARDGTSGRASSYEQYF; DNA: TGTGCCAGGGATGGGACTAGCGGGAGGGCCAGCTCCTACGAGCAGTACTTC